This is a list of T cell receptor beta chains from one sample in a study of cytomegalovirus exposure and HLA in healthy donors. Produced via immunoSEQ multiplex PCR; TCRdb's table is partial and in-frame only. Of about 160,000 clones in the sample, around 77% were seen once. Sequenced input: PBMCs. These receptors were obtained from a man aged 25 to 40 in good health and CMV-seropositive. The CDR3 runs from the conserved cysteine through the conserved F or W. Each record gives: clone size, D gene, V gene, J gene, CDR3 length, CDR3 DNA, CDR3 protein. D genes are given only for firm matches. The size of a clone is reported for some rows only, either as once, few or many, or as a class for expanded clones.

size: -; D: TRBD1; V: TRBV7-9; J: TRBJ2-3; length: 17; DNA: TGTGCCAGCAGCTTGGGTAGGGGGCGATTTGGGGCAGATACGCAGTATTTT; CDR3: CASSLGRGRFGADTQYF
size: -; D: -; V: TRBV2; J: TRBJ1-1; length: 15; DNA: TGTGCCAGCAGTGAAGAGGTGGAGATGAACACTGAAGCTTTCTTT; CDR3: CASSEEVEMNTEAFF
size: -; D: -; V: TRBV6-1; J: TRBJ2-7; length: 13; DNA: TGTGCCAGCAGTGAGTATCCCGGGTACGAGCAGTACTTC; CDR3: CASSEYPGYEQYF
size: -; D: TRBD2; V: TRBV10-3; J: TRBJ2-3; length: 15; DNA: TGTGCCATCAGTGAGGGGGGGGAGCTCACAGATACGCAGTATTTT; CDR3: CAISEGGELTDTQYF
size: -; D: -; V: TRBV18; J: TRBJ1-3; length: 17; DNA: TGTGCCAGCTCACCTTCCCAGGGTAGCCTTTCTGGAAACACCATATATTTT; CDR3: CASSPSQGSLSGNTIYF
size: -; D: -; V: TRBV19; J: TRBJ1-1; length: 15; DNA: TGTGCCAGTAGTATAGCGCAGGGGACCGACACTGAAGCTTTCTTT; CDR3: CASSIAQGTDTEAFF
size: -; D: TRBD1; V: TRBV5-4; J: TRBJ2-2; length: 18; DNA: TGTGCCAGCAGCTTGGCGGTACAGGGGTTGGGGAGCCACCGGGGAGCTGTTTTT; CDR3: CASSLAVQGLGSHRGAVF
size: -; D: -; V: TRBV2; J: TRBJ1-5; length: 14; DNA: TGTGCCAGCGAAGAACAGTCTAGCTATCAGCCCCAGCATTTT; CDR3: CASEEQSSYQPQHF
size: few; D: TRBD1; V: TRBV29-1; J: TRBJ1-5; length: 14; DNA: TGCAGCGCCCGGGACAGCAACGCGAATCAGCCCCAGCATTTT; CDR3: CSARDSNANQPQHF
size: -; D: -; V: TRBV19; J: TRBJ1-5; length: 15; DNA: TGTGCCAGTAGTCCGTATGGACAGCTCAATCAGCCCCAGCATTTT; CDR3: CASSPYGQLNQPQHF
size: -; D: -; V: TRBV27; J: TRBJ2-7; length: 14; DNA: TGTGCCAGCAGTTTATCCTGGGTGGGGAGCGAGCAGTACTTC; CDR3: CASSLSWVGSEQYF
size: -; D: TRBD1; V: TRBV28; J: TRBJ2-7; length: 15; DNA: TGTGCCAGCAGATCGCCCGGACAGGGGACCTACGAGCAGTACTTC; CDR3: CASRSPGQGTYEQYF
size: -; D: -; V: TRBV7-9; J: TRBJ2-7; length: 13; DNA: TGTGCCAGCAGCTTTTCTAGTGGATACGAGCAGTACTTC; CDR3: CASSFSSGYEQYF
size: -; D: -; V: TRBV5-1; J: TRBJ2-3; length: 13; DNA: TGCGCCAGCAGCTTTATCAGCACAGATACGCAGTATTTT; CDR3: CASSFISTDTQYF
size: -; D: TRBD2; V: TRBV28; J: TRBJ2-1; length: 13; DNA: TGTGCCAGCAGGGCGGGGGGGCCTTATGAGCAGTTCTTC; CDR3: CASRAGGPYEQFF
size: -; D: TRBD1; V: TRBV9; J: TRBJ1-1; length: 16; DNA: TGTGCCAGCAGCCCAAGACAGGGGGCGCAGAACACTGAAGCTTTCTTT; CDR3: CASSPRQGAQNTEAFF
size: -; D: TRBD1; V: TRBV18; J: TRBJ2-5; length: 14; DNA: TGTGCCAGCTCCGCGCCCGACAGGGCAGAGACCCAGTACTTC; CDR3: CASSAPDRAETQYF
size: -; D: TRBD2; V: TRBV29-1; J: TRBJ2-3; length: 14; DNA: TGCAGCGGGACTAGCGGGGGGTACACAGATACGCAGTATTTT; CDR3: CSGTSGGYTDTQYF
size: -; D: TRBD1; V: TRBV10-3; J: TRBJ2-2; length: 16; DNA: TGTGCCATCAGTGGGGGACAGGGGGTTGACACCGGGGAGCTGTTTTTT; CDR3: CAISGGQGVDTGELFF
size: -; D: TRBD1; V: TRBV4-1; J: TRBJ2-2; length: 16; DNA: TGCGCCAGCAGCCAGGTAACAGGGGTTGCCACCGGGGAGCTGTTTTTT; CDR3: CASSQVTGVATGELFF
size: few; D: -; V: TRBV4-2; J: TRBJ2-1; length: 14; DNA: TGTGCCAGCAGCCAAGATATACTATACAATGAGCAGTTCTTC; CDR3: CASSQDILYNEQFF
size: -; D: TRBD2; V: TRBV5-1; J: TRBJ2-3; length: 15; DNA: TGCGCCAGCAGCTTGTCTAGCGGAAGCACAGATACGCAGTATTTT; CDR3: CASSLSSGSTDTQYF
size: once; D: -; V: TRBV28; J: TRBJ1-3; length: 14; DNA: TGTGCCAGCAGTTCGGGACAACCTGGAAACACCATATATTTT; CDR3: CASSSGQPGNTIYF
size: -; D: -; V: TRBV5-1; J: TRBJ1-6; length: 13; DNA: TGCGCCAGCACGGAGGGGAAGAATTCACCCCTCCACTTT; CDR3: CASTEGKNSPLHF
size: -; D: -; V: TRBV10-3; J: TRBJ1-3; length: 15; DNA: TGTGCCATCAGTGAGGCTGGGGCAGGAGGAAACACCATATATTTT; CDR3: CAISEAGAGGNTIYF
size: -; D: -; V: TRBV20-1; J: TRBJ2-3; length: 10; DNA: TGCAGTGCTAAGCTAGAGTGGCAGTATTTT; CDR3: CSAKLEWQYF
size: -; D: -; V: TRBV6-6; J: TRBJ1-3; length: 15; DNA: TGTGCCAGCAAAATTAACCTAGACTCTGGAAACACCATATATTTT; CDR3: CASKINLDSGNTIYF
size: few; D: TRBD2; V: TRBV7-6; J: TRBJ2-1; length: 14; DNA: TGTGCCAGCAGCCGGGGGGGGTTCTACAATGAGCAGTTCTTC; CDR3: CASSRGGFYNEQFF
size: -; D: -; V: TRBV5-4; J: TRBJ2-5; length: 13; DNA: TGTGCCAGCAGTAGGAGGGGTGAAGAGACCCAGTACTTC; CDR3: CASSRRGEETQYF
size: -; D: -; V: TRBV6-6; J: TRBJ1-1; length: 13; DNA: TGTGCCAGCAGTTCACAGGGATTCACTGAAGCTTTCTTT; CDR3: CASSSQGFTEAFF
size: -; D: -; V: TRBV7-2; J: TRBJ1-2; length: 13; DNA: TGTGCCAGCAGGATGCCTGGTATCGGTGGCTACACCTTC; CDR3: CASRMPGIGGYTF
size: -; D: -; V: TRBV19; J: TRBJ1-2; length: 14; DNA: TGTGCCAGTAGGTTCCGGACAGATCTTTGGGGCTACACCTTC; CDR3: CASRFRTDLWGYTF
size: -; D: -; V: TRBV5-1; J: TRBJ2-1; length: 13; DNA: TGCGCCAGCAGCTTGGACCCTACCAATGAGCAGTTCTTC; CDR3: CASSLDPTNEQFF
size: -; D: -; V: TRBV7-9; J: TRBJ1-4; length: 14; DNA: TGTGCCAGCAGCTTAGTACTGGAGGGAGAAAAACTGTTTTTT; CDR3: CASSLVLEGEKLFF
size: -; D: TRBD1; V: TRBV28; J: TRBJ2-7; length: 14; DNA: TGTGCCAAGACGGGACAGTCGGCCACCTACGAGCAGTACTTC; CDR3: CAKTGQSATYEQYF